The 31 T cell receptor beta chains listed next were all sequenced from one sample in a study of blood T cells in healthy people across ages. A J-beta primer mix and a sample-barcoded 5' primer were used in a second PCR of about 7 to 12 cycles. In TCRdb, the 5' RACE reads were re-called with MiXCR into one record per CDR3 protein. Altogether around 800,000 distinct CDR3 sequences are present, 40% to 50% being singletons, with the ten largest covering approximately 20%. The source material was blood. Source of these receptors: a man in his fifties or sixties in good health.

This clonotype was detected many times. CDR3 residues: CASSLAGTSGGNEQFF. CDR3 nucleotide sequence: TGTGCCAGCAGCTTGGCCGGGACTAGCGGGGGAAACGAGCAGTTCTTC. This sequence joins TRBV7-2 and TRBJ2-1, with 14 bases lining up with TRBD2. The CDR3 runs to 16 residues. CDR1 is SGHTA, CDR2 FQGNSA, per germline. V shed 3 bases, J shed 10 bases, and the junction held 8 bases outside the gene matches.

This clonotype was seen a few times. This sequence joins TRBV29-1 and TRBJ2-3, with D perhaps TRBD2 (5 bases). V was shortened by 4 bases and J by 5 bases, with 10 bases between the two germline ends. This CDR3 has 12 residues. In germline, CDR1 is SQVTM, CDR2 ANQGSEA. The CDR3 here is CSVAGMVDTQYF. In DNA form, the CDR3 reads TGCAGCGTTGCGGGGATGGTAGATACGCAGTATTTT.

On this clonotype itself: This may be a read error: a much more frequent sequence differs by one nucleotide. Here the CDR3 reads CSAGRDNEQYF. The CDR3 bases are TGCAGCGCCGGCAGGGATAACGAGCAGTACTTC. V gene TRBV20-1 combines with J gene TRBJ2-7; possibly TRBD1 for D (5 bases). Germline V lookup: CDR1 DFQATT, CDR2 SNEGSKA (reference sequence). The CDR3 runs 11 residues.

A note on this clonotype: The junction shows a germline mismatch at one end, possibly a read error. The rearrangement uses TRBV7-2 and TRBJ2-3; D is tentatively TRBD1 or TRBD2 (5 bases each). Germline assignment: CDR1 SGHTA and CDR2 FQGNSA. The CDR3 sequence is 15 residues long. The CDR3 is CASSLGGTVTGTQYF. The DNA for the CDR3 is TGTGCCAGCAGCTTAGGAGGGACCGTCACAGGTACGCAGTATTTT.

This chain links TRBV20-1 with TRBJ1-2; weak D call: TRBD1 (5 bases). The CDR3 runs 13 residues. Germline CDR1 DFQATT, CDR2 SNEGSKA (reference sequence). V lost 0 bases, J lost 4 bases, and 9 bases lay in between. CDR3 protein: CSARDSQGYGYTF. CDR3 nucleotide sequence: TGCAGTGCTAGAGATTCCCAGGGCTATGGCTACACCTTC.

This clonotype was seen a handful of times. The chain has TRBV20-1 and TRBJ1-2; D not certain. Trimming cost V 0 bases and J 8 bases, with 19 bases left between them. Germline loops: CDR1 DFQATT, CDR2 SNEGSKA (reference sequence). This CDR3 is built from 15 residues. In DNA form, the CDR3 reads TGCAGTGCTAGAGAGGTACCAGGCGGGGTGCGAGGCTACACCTTC. This encodes CSAREVPGGVRGYTF.

With respect to this clonotype: Germline and junction disagree at one end, which may indicate a read error. The chain recombines TRBV20-1 with TRBJ2-7, with D possibly being TRBD2 (5 bases). The CDR3 spans 13 residues. Germline values: CDR1 DFQATT, CDR2 SNEGSKA (reference sequence). The CDR3 DNA is TGCAATGCTAGAGCAGTAGAGGGATACGAGCAGTACTTC. Translating it yields CNARAVEGYEQYF.

This chain joins TRBV18 and TRBJ1-2; D remains unclear. The CDR3 sequence is 15 residues long. Trimming removed 8 bases from V and 3 bases from J, with 19 bases in between. Germline-derived CDR1 and CDR2 are KGHSH and LQKENI. For the CDR3, the DNA is TGTGCCAGCCGAACCCGACACCGCGACTACTATGGCTACACCTTC. It encodes CASRTRHRDYYGYTF.

The chain has TRBV12-3 or TRBV12-4 and TRBJ1-1; D unresolved. V lost 1 base and J 7 bases, leaving 4 bases between the germline ends. The CDR3 totals 11 residues. This CDR3 is CASSLDVEAFF. The DNA for the CDR3 is TGTGCCAGCAGTTTAGATGTTGAAGCTTTCTTT.

This rearrangement joins TRBV7-2 to TRBJ2-7, with TRBD1 matching 9 bases. CDR1 and CDR2 (germline): SGHTA, FQGNSA. The CDR3 contains 16 residues. Losses at the gene ends were 3 bases for V and 0 bases for J; bases not matched to a gene: 6. DNA of the CDR3: TGTGCCAGCAGCTTCGGGACAGGGTTGGCCTCCTACGAGCAGTACTTC. The encoded protein is CASSFGTGLASYEQYF.

The chain links TRBV3-1 to TRBJ2-2, with a possible D match to TRBD2 (7 bases). Germline CDR1 and CDR2: LGHDT and YNNKEL (reference sequence). The CDR3 consists of 15 residues. The germline V and J ends were trimmed by 7 bases and 1 base, with 13 bases remaining between them. The chain's CDR3 is CASTLGGGNTGELFF. In DNA, the CDR3 is TGTGCCAGCACCCTAGGGGGGGGGAACACCGGGGAGCTGTTTTTT.

Comments on this clonotype: The junction differs from germline at one of its ends, possibly a read error. The chain links TRBV20-1 to TRBJ2-7; the match to TRBD2 covers 9 bases. CDR3 length: 14 amino acids. The V gene's germline CDR1 is DFQATT and CDR2 SNEGSKA (reference sequence). The CDR3 sequence is CSTSPGSGGYEQYF. CDR3 nucleotides: TGCAGTACTAGCCCGGGCAGCGGGGGGTACGAGCAGTACTTC.

The table lists this clonotype with a count of one. The V call is TRBV7-3, the J call TRBJ1-1; D gene unclear. CDR1 SGHTA and CDR2 FQGTGA come from the germline V gene. The V and J ends lost 2 bases and 9 bases respectively, with 13 bases between them. The CDR3 is 13 residues long. CDR3 DNA sequence: TGTGCCAGCAGCTTAGAAGGATTTTCCCAAGCTTTCTTT. This sequence encodes CASSLEGFSQAFF.

The genes are TRBV29-1 and TRBJ1-1, with TRBD1 as a possible D gene (5 bases). CDR3 length: 13 amino acids. Per the germline V gene, CDR1 is SQVTM and CDR2 is ANQGSEA. Trimming cost V 0 bases and J 9 bases, with 14 bases left between them. This CDR3 is CSVEDRDGGKAFF. For the CDR3, the DNA is TGCAGCGTTGAAGATCGGGACGGCGGAAAAGCTTTCTTT.

The chain has TRBV6-1 and TRBJ1-2; 7 bases are shared with TRBD1. This CDR3 is 14 amino acids long. The germline gives CDR1 MNHNS, CDR2 SASEGT. V dropped 6 bases and J dropped 2; count of bases not matched to a gene: 6. For the CDR3, the DNA is TGTGCCAGCAGAGAGGACAGGACCAACTATGGCTACACCTTC. This sequence encodes CASREDRTNYGYTF.

This clonotype has only a few counts. The chain links TRBV5-1 to TRBJ2-1; possible D gene TRBD1, 7 bases. CDR1 and CDR2 (germline): SGHRS, YFSETQ. CDR3 length: 15 amino acids. The V gene lost 0 bases and the J gene lost 4 bases, with 11 bases spanning the gap. CDR3 in DNA: TGCGCCAGCAGCTTGGGCAGGGGGGATTACAATGAGCAGTTCTTC. Encoded protein: CASSLGRGDYNEQFF. The whole variable domain, filled in from reference TRBV5-1 and TRBJ2-1, reads KAGVTQTPRYLIKTRGQQVTLSCSPISGHRSVSWYQQTPGQGLQFLFEYFSETQRNKGNFPGRFSGRQFSNSRSEMNVSTLELGDSALYLCASSLGRGDYNEQFFGPGTRLTVL.

The V call is TRBV5-4, the J call TRBJ2-1; 7 bases align to TRBD1. Germline loops: CDR1 SGHNT, CDR2 YYREEE (reference sequence). V gave up 4 bases and J gave up 2 bases; unmatched junction bases: 6. The CDR3 has 15 amino acids. The CDR3 protein is CASSKQGWTYNEQFF. The DNA for the CDR3 is TGTGCCAGCAGCAAACAGGGGTGGACCTACAATGAGCAGTTCTTC. The entire variable domain, with the rest obtained from reference TRBV5-4 and TRBJ2-1, is as follows: ETGVTQSPTHLIKTRGQQVTLRCSSQSGHNTVSWYQQALGQGPQFIFQYYREEENGRGNFPPRFSGLQFPNYSSELNVNALELDDSALYLCASSKQGWTYNEQFFGPGTRLTVL.

This clonotype turned up a few times. The chain employs TRBV20-1 and TRBJ2-1; unclear D gene. Trimming shortened V by 2 bases and J by 6 bases, and 2 bases separated the two germline ends. The CDR3 consists of 10 residues. Germline lookup yields CDR1 DFQATT and CDR2 SNEGSKA (reference sequence). CDR3 residues: CSARSNEQFF. The CDR3 nucleotides read TGCAGTGCTAGAAGCAATGAGCAGTTCTTC.

The CDR3 loop is CASSLDRPPAYEQYF. The CDR3 DNA is TGTGCCAGCAGCTTAGACCGACCACCTGCCTACGAGCAGTACTTC. The chain joins TRBV11-2 to TRBJ2-7; D is uncertain. V gave up 0 bases and J gave up 2 bases, with 11 bases separating them. The CDR3 totals 15 residues. Looked up from germline, CDR1 is SGHAT and CDR2 is FQNNGV.

To note about this clonotype: One end of the junction does not line up with germline, which may come from a read error. The chain combines TRBV10-3 with TRBJ2-4, with D possibly TRBD1 on 8 matching bases. The CDR3 is 17 residues long. CDR1 is ENHRY and CDR2 is SYGVKD in the germline V gene. As DNA, the CDR3 is TGTACCATCAGTGCACAGGGGGGGCTCTACTCCAAAAACATTCAGTACTTC. Protein: CTISAQGGLYSKNIQYF.

This clonotype was found many times. The chain employs TRBV3-1 and TRBJ2-7; no definite D call. The germline gives CDR1 LGHDT, CDR2 YNNKEL (reference sequence). This CDR3 comprises 12 residues. The germline V and J ends were trimmed by 1 base and 6 bases, with 7 bases remaining between them. This CDR3 reads CASSQGGREQYF. DNA of the CDR3: TGTGCCAGCAGCCAAGGAGGTCGCGAGCAGTACTTC.

On this clonotype: The junction departs from germline at one end; a sequencing error may be responsible. The chain couples TRBV6-5 to TRBJ2-4; D is possibly TRBD1 or TRBD2 (5 bases each). The CDR3 loop spans 18 amino acids. From germline, CDR1 is MNHEY and CDR2 SVGAGI. DNA for the CDR3: TGTGCCAGCAGTTCCCATTCTGACAGCCGGCTAGCCAAAACCATTCAGTACTTC. The encoded protein is CASSSHSDSRLAKTIQYF.

This clonotype was seen repeatedly, ten times or more. The rearrangement links TRBV4-3 to TRBJ2-3; 12 bases align to TRBD2. The CDR3 contains 18 residues. CDR1 and CDR2 from the germline V gene are LGHNA and YSLEER. V was clipped by 0 bases and J by 3 bases; unmatched bases: 7. The CDR3 sequence is CASSQENPLAGGTDTQYF. In DNA form, the CDR3 reads TGCGCCAGCAGCCAAGAAAATCCCCTAGCGGGGGGGACAGATACGCAGTATTTT.

The rearrangement joins TRBV12-3 or TRBV12-4 to TRBJ2-3; tentative D call: TRBD2 (6 bases). This CDR3 is 13 amino acids long. The V end lost 11 bases, the J end lost 2 bases, and 14 bases lay between the germline ends. The CDR3 nucleotides read TGTGCCTGCAAGACTAGAGTCACAGATACGCAGTATTTT. Its protein is CACKTRVTDTQYF.

Remarks on this clonotype: The junction departs from the called germline gene at one end, perhaps through a read error. The chain couples TRBV4-3 to TRBJ2-4, with D possibly called TRBD1 or TRBD2 (6 bases each). The tail of the sequence fits TRBJ2-7 better, so the J call may be wrong. The CDR3 covers 16 residues. CDR1 and CDR2 (germline): LGHNA, YSLEER. CDR3 coding DNA: TGCGCCAGCATCCAAGAGGGGGGCAGGGGTTACTGCGAGCAGTACTTC. The encoded protein is CASIQEGGRGYCEQYF.

The chain links TRBV6-6 to TRBJ2-3; D is possibly TRBD1 (6 bases). This CDR3 comprises 16 residues. Germline V gene lookup returns CDR1 MNHNY and CDR2 SVGAGI (reference sequence). V was shortened by 2 bases and J by 7 bases, with 19 bases between the two germline ends. The CDR3 DNA follows: TGTGCCAGCAGTTACCGAAGGACAGCAACCATATATACGCAGTATTTT. Amino acids: CASSYRRTATIYTQYF.

DNA for the CDR3: TGTGCCAGCAGCTTGTTAACAACAGCGGAGGGAAACGCTGAAGCTTTCTTT. Translated, it gives CASSLLTTAEGNAEAFF. This chain joins TRBV5-6 and TRBJ1-1; D ambiguous. The CDR3 is 17 amino acids. V was shortened by 1 base and J by 6 bases, with 22 bases between the two germline ends. Germline-derived CDR1 and CDR2 are SGHDT and YYEEEE.

This clonotype was recorded a few times. The chain combines TRBV7-9 with TRBJ2-5; 8 bases agree with TRBD1. V trimming: 5 bases; J trimming: 3 bases; junction bases outside the gene matches: 8. The CDR3 extends over 15 amino acids. Germline-derived CDR1 and CDR2 are SEHNR and FQNEAQ (reference sequence). The CDR3 coding sequence is TGTGCCAGCAGCCCCGGACAGGGAGAGGAAGAGACCCAGTACTTC. It yields the protein CASSPGQGEEETQYF. Together with reference TRBV7-9 and TRBJ2-5, the CDR3 gives the full variable domain: DTGVSQNPRHKITKRGQNVTFRCDPISEHNRLYWYRQTLGQGPEFLTYFQNEAQLEKSRLLSDRFSAERPKGSFSTLEIQRTEQGDSAMYLCASSPGQGEEETQYFGPGTRLLVL.

The chain combines TRBV20-1 with TRBJ1-4; D not certain. Germline CDR1 and CDR2: DFQATT and SNEGSKA (reference sequence). The V gene lost 5 bases and the J gene lost 5 bases, with 9 bases spanning the gap. This CDR3 contains 12 residues. Here the CDR3 DNA reads TGCAGTGCTCCAAGAGGGAATGAAAAACTGTTTTTT. It translates to CSAPRGNEKLFF.

The chain employs TRBV9 and TRBJ1-1; D is undetermined. The CDR3 is made up of 13 amino acids. CDR1 SGDLS and CDR2 YYNGEE come from the germline V gene. V was pared by 7 bases and J by 5 bases, with 15 bases between. CDR3 amino acids: CASAAGLRTEAFF. The CDR3 DNA follows: TGTGCCAGCGCAGCTGGGTTGAGGACTGAAGCTTTCTTT.

This chain connects TRBV30 to TRBJ2-3; a weak D match, TRBD2 (6 bases). Germline CDR1 reads GTSNPN; CDR2 reads SVGIG (reference sequence). The V gene lost 6 bases and the J gene lost 4 bases, with 20 bases spanning the gap. The CDR3 contains 15 residues. The CDR3 bases are TGTGCCTGCACCCCGGGAGCGAGTGGTGCAGATACGCAGTATTTT. Its translation: CACTPGASGADTQYF.